This TCR beta chain was observed in a study of tumor and adjacent non-tumor tissue in lung cancer. Background on the study: The patients, 10 men and four to six women, were about 30 to 76 with stage I to III disease. Samples averaged about 4.3 million productive TCRbeta reads each.

No cell sorting was done before RNA was extracted from the tissue. Between August and November 2014, newly diagnosed, chemotherapy-naive lung cancer patients underwent thoracic surgery in China. Per the germline V gene, CDR1 is MNHEY and CDR2 is SVGAGI. The CDR3 has 15 residues if both end residues are counted. Study observations and caveats: Higher tumor TCR diversity was associated with shorter survival.

With regard to this clonotype: Its specificity is not known. The DNA is omitted, as the CDR3 cannot be located on it reliably, and the CDR3 follows TCRdb's listing.

A modified ARM-PCR protocol with three rounds of nested PCR amplified TCRbeta. A single record per CDR3 protein comes from TCRdb applying MiXCR to the multiplex PCR reads. The top ten hold around 13% of the sample, which has 120,000 or so distinct CDR3 sequences, 55% to 75% seen once. The V gene is TRBV6-5, the J gene TRBJ2-7; the DNA was not used to check the table's D call, TRBD2. This sequence was found in a man aged 25 to 40 with non-small cell lung cancer. Sample: lung tumor tissue. The chain's CDR3 is CANSYSCGVGNEQYF.